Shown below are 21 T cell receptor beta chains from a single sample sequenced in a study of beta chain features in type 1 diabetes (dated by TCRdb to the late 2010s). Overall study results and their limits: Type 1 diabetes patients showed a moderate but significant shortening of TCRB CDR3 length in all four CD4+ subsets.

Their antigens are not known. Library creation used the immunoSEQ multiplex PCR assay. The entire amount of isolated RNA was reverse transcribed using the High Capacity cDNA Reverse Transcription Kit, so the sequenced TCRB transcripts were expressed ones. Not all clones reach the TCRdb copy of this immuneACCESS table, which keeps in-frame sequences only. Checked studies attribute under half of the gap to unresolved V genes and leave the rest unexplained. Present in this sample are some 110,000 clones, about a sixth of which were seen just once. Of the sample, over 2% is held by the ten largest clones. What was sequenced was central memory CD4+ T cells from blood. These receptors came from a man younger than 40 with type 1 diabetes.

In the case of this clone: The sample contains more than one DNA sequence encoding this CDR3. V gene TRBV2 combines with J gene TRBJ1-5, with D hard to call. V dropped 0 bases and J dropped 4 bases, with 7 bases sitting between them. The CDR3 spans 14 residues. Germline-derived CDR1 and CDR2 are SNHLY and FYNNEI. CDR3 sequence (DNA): TGTGCCAGCAGTGAAGCGCGGGGAAATCAGCCCCAGCATTTT. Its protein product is CASSEARGNQPQHF.

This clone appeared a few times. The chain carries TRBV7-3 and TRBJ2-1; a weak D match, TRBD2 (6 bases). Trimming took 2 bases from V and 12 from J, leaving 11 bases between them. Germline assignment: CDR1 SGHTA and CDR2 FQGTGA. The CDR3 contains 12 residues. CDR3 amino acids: CASSLAGLTQFF. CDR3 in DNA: TGTGCCAGCAGCTTAGCGGGACTGACGCAGTTCTTC.

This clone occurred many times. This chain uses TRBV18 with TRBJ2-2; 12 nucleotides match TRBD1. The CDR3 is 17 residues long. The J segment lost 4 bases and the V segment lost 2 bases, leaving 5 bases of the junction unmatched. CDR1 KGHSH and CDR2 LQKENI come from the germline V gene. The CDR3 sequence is CASSPEGQGAPTGELFF. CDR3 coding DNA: TGTGCCAGCTCACCAGAGGGACAGGGGGCTCCCACCGGGGAGCTGTTTTTT.

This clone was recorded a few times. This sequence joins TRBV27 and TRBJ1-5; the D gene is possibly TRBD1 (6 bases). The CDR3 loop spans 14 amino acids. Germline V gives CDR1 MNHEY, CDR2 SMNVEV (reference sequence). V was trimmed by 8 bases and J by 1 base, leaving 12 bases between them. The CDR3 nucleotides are TGTGCCAGCGGCGGGACAAGAAGCAATCAGCCCCAGCATTTT. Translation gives CASGGTRSNQPQHF.

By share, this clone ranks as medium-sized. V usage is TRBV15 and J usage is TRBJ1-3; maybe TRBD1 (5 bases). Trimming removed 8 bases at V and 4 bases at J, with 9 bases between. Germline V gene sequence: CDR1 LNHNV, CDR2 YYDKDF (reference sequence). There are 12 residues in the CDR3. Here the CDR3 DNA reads TGTGCCACCGGAGGGGCAGGAAACACCATATATTTT. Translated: CATGGAGNTIYF.

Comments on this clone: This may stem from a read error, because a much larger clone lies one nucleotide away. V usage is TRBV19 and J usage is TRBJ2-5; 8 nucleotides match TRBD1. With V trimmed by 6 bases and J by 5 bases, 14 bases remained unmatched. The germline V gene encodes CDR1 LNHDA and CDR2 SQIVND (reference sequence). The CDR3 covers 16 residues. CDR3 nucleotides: TGTGCCAGTAGGGGCGGCCAGCAGGGGGCTCGGGAGACCCAGTACTTC. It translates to CASRGGQQGARETQYF.

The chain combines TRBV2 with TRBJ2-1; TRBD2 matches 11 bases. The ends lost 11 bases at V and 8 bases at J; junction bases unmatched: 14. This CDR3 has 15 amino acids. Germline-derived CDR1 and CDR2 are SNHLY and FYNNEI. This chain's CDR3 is CAVTLLAGAGDEQFF. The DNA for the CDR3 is TGTGCCGTTACCCTACTAGCGGGGGCTGGAGATGAGCAGTTCTTC.

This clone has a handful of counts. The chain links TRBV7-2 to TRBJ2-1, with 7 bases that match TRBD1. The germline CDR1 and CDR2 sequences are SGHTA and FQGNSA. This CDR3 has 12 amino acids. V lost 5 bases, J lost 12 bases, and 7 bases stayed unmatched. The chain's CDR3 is CASSPGQERQFF. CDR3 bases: TGTGCCAGCAGCCCTGGACAGGAACGGCAGTTCTTC.

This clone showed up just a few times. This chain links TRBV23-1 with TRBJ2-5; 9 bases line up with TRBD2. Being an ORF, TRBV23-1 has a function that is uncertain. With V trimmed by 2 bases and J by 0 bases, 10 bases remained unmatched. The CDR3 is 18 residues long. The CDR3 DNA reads TGCGCCAGCAGTCAACCCGGGACTAGCTTTCCCTACCAAGAGACCCAGTACTTC. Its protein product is CASSQPGTSFPYQETQYF.

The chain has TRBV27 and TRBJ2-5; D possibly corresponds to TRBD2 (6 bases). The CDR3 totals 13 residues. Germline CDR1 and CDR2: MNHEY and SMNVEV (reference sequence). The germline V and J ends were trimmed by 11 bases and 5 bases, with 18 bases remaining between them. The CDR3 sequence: CACTRSGGETQYF. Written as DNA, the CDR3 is TGTGCCTGTACAAGGTCCGGAGGGGAGACCCAGTACTTC.

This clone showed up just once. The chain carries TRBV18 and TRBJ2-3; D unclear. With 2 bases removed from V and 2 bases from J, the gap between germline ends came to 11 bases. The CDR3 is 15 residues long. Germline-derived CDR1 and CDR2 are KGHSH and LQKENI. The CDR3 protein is CASSPTAVYTDTQYF. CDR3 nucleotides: TGTGCCAGCTCACCAACAGCAGTATACACAGATACGCAGTATTTT.

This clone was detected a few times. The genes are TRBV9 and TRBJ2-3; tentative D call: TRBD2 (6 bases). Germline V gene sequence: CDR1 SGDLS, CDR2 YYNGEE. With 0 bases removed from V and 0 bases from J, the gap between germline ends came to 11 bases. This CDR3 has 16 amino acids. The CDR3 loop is CASSVGTRESTDTQYF. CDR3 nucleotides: TGTGCCAGCAGCGTAGGAACCCGGGAGAGCACAGATACGCAGTATTTT.

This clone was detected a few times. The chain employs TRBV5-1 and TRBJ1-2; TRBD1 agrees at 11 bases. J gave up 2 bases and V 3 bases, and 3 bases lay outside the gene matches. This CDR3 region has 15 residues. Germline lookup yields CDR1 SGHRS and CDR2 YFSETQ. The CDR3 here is CASSYGQGANYGYTF. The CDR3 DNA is TGCGCCAGCAGCTATGGACAGGGGGCCAACTATGGCTACACCTTC.

CDR3 DNA: TGTGCCAGCAGTTTAAGGGGCGTTTATAGCAATCAGCCCCAGCATTTT. Its protein is CASSLRGVYSNQPQHF. The genes are TRBV27 and TRBJ1-5; D is perhaps TRBD1 (5 bases). Germline CDR1 MNHEY, CDR2 SMNVEV (reference sequence). CDR3 size: 16 residues. V lost 2 bases and J 0 bases, leaving 11 bases between the germline ends.

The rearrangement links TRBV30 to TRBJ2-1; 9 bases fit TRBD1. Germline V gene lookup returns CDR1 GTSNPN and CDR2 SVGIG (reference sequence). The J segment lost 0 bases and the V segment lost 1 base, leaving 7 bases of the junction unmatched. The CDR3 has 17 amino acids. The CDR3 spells CAWSADRGLYSYNEQFF. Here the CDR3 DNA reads TGTGCCTGGAGTGCGGACAGGGGCCTATACTCCTACAATGAGCAGTTCTTC.

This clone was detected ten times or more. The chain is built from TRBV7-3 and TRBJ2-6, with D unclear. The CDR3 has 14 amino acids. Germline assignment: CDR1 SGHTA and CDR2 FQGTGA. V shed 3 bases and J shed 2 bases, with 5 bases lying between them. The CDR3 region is CASSFETGANVLTF. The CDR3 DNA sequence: TGTGCCAGCAGCTTCGAAACTGGGGCCAACGTCCTGACTTTC.

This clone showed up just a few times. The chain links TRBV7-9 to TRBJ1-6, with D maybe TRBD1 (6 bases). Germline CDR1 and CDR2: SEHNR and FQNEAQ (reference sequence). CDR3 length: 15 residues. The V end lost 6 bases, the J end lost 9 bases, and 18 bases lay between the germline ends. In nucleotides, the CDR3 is TGTGCCAGCAGTTCACAGGGACCCCGGGCTTCACCCCTCCACTTT. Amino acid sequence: CASSSQGPRASPLHF.

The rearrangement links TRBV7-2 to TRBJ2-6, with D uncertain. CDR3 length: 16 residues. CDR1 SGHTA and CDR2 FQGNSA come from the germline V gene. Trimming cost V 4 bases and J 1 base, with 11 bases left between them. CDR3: CASSSGLWSGANVLTF. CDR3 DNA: TGTGCCAGCAGCTCAGGTCTATGGTCTGGGGCCAACGTCCTGACTTTC. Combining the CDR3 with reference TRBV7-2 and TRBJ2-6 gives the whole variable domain GAGVSQSPSNKVTEKGKDVELRCDPISGHTALYWYRQSLGQGLEFLIYFQGNSAPDKSGLPSDRFSAERTGGSVSTLTIQRTQQEDSAVYLCASSSGLWSGANVLTFGAGSRLTVL.

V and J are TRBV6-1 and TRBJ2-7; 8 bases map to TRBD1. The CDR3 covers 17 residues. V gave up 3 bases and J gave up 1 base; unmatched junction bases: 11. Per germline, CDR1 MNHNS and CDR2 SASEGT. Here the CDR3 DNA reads TGTGCCAGCAGTGATCAGTTTGGACAGGGCCGATCCTACGAGCAGTACTTC. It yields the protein CASSDQFGQGRSYEQYF.

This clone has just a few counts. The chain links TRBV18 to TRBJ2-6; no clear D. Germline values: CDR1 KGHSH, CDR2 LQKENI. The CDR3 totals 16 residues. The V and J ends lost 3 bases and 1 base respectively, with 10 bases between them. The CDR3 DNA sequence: TGTGCCAGCTCACCCCAGGCAGTGTCTGGGGCCAACGTCCTGACTTTC. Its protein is CASSPQAVSGANVLTF.

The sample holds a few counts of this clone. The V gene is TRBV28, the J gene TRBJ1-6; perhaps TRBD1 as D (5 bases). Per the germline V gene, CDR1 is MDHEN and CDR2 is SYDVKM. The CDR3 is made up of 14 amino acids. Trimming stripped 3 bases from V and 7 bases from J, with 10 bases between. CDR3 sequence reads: CASSFVGRNSPLHF. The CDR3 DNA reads TGTGCCAGCAGTTTCGTGGGGCGGAATTCACCCCTCCACTTT.